Below, 15 T cell receptor beta chains from the same sample are listed, as sequenced in a study of patients and donors after allogeneic stem cell transplantation. TCRdb re-analysed the RT-PCR reads in MiXCR, keeping a single row per CDR3 protein. This table has some 160,000 distinct CDR3 sequences, roughly 22% appearing once. The sequenced sample was blood, either unsorted or a sorted T cell fraction (not recorded which). The receptor source for this set is a human donor who was either an allogeneic HSCT recipient or a stem cell or donor lymphocyte infusion donor (not recorded which). It is not recorded whose cells these are; they may come from a transplant donor.

The V and J genes are TRBV18 and TRBJ1-3; D call uncertain. The V gene lost 0 bases and the J gene lost 2 bases, with 2 bases spanning the gap. Germline assignment: CDR1 KGHSH and CDR2 LQKENI. The CDR3 consists of 13 residues. The CDR3 here is CASSPPTGNTIYF. In DNA, the CDR3 is TGTGCCAGCTCACCACCGACTGGAAACACCATATATTTT.

The V and J genes are TRBV6-5 and TRBJ1-1; D call uncertain. V was shortened by 0 bases and J by 1 base, with 9 bases between the two germline ends. The germline V gene has CDR1 MNHEY and CDR2 SVGAGI. The CDR3 sequence is 15 residues long. CDR3 sequence (DNA): TGTGCCAGCAGTTACTCGGCGGTGACGAACACTGAAGCTTTCTTT. Its protein is CASSYSAVTNTEAFF.

V usage is TRBV12-3 or TRBV12-4 and J usage is TRBJ2-5, with a weak D call TRBD2 (6 bases). Trimming took off 4 bases at V and 7 bases at J, with 13 bases between the two ends. The CDR3 has 13 residues. The CDR3 is CASSYEDYPTQYF. The CDR3 DNA reads TGTGCCAGCAGTTATGAGGACTACCCGACCCAGTACTTC.

This clonotype has a handful of counts. The chain couples TRBV12-3 or TRBV12-4 to TRBJ1-1; perhaps TRBD1 as D (5 bases). V shed 10 bases and J shed 4 bases, with 13 bases lying between them. The CDR3 spans 12 residues. CDR3 protein: CATSGFRTEAFF. CDR3 DNA sequence: TGTGCCACGTCAGGGTTTCGCACTGAAGCTTTCTTT.

The gene calls are TRBV30 and TRBJ2-7; TRBD1 is a possible D gene (6 bases). Germline lookup yields CDR1 GTSNPN and CDR2 SVGIG (reference sequence). Trimming took off 3 bases at V and 0 bases at J, with 12 bases between the two ends. The CDR3 covers 14 residues. CDR3 sequence (DNA): TGTGCCTGGAGGCCAGGGGTTCTCTCCTACGAGCAGTACTTC. This sequence encodes CAWRPGVLSYEQYF.

V is TRBV5-1 and J is TRBJ2-7; no definite D call. Trimming removed 1 base at V and 4 bases at J, with 9 bases between. The germline CDR1 and CDR2 sequences are SGHRS and YFSETQ. The CDR3 loop spans 13 amino acids. As DNA, the CDR3 is TGCGCCAGCAGCTTGCAAACAGATTACGAGCAGTACTTC. Its protein product is CASSLQTDYEQYF.

The chain carries TRBV5-1 and TRBJ1-2, with 10 bases lining up with TRBD1. CDR1 is SGHRS, CDR2 YFSETQ, per germline. Trimming at V came to 4 bases and at J to 4 bases, leaving 4 bases not matched to a gene. The CDR3 extends over 14 amino acids. Written as DNA, the CDR3 is TGCGCCAGCAGCCAAGACAGGGGGCTCTATGGCTACACCTTC. Amino acid sequence: CASSQDRGLYGYTF.

As regards this clonotype: At one end, the junction sequence differs from germline, possibly due to a read error. V is TRBV5-1 and J is TRBJ2-3; a weak D match, TRBD1 (5 bases). This CDR3 spans 12 amino acids. The germline V gene encodes CDR1 SGHRS and CDR2 YFSETQ. The CDR3 DNA sequence: TGCGCCAGCAGCTTGGGAAAGGACACCTTCTTTTTT. It codes for CASSLGKDTFFF.

This clonotype was seen many times. This chain joins TRBV28 and TRBJ1-5; no definite D call. The CDR3 covers 16 residues. CDR1 and CDR2 from the germline V gene are MDHEN and SYDVKM. V shed 6 bases and J shed 2 bases, with 17 bases lying between them. CDR3 sequence reads: CASSPLYPFGNQPQHF. In nucleotides, the CDR3 is TGTGCCAGCAGCCCCTTGTATCCCTTTGGCAATCAGCCCCAGCATTTT.

There are a few counts of this clonotype. The V and J genes are TRBV9 and TRBJ1-1; TRBD1 aligns across 7 bases. Germline-derived CDR1 and CDR2 are SGDLS and YYNGEE. The CDR3 has 15 amino acids. Trimming removed 4 bases from V and 6 bases from J; junction bases left unmatched: 12. This CDR3 is CASSPPRGGAPEAFF. In nucleotides, the CDR3 is TGTGCCAGCAGCCCCCCCAGGGGGGGGGCTCCTGAAGCTTTCTTT. Using reference TRBV9 and TRBJ1-1 for the parts outside the CDR3, the full variable domain is DSGVTQTPKHLITATGQRVTLRCSPRSGDLSVYWYQQSLDQGLQFLIQYYNGEERAKGNILERFSAQQFPDLHSELNLSSLELGDSALYFCASSPPRGGAPEAFFGQGTRLTVV.

This clonotype was counted many times. The J gene is TRBJ2-3, the V gene TRBV20-1, with D unclear. V dropped 5 bases and J dropped 2 bases, with 8 bases sitting between them. The germline CDR1 and CDR2 sequences are DFQATT and SNEGSKA (reference sequence). The CDR3 spans 12 residues. As DNA, the CDR3 is TGCAGTGCTCCCCTCTCCACAGATACGCAGTATTTT. It is translated as CSAPLSTDTQYF.

This clonotype was counted between two and nine times. The gene calls are TRBV7-6 and TRBJ1-3; D gene unclear. The CDR3 has 14 amino acids. V was cut by 1 base and J by 4 bases, with 8 bases left in between. CDR1 and CDR2 from the germline V gene are SGHVS and FNYEAQ. CDR3 DNA: TGTGCCAGCAGCTTAGTAGCGTCCGGAAACACCATATATTTT. The encoded protein is CASSLVASGNTIYF.

J is TRBJ2-2 and V is TRBV7-2; the match to TRBD1 covers 9 bases. Germline CDR1 SGHTA, CDR2 FQGNSA. The CDR3 is made up of 16 amino acids. After removal of 6 bases from V and 3 bases from J, the junction contained 8 bases not matched to a gene. The CDR3 DNA reads as TGTGCCAGCAGGGCCGGGACAGGGATTTACACCGGGGAGCTGTTTTTT. Encoded protein: CASRAGTGIYTGELFF.

The CDR3 sequence is CASRTRWTNTEAFF. As DNA, the CDR3 is TGTGCCAGCAGGACCCGCTGGACCAACACTGAAGCTTTCTTT. V and J are TRBV2 and TRBJ1-1, with D hard to call. The V end was cut by 6 bases, the J end by 2 bases, with 13 bases between. Germline CDR1 reads SNHLY; CDR2 reads FYNNEI. This CDR3 comprises 14 residues.

The CDR3 DNA follows: TGTGCCAGCAGGCATTCCGGGACAGGAGTCAATGAGCAGTTCTTC. Translating it yields CASRHSGTGVNEQFF. This chain joins TRBV12-3 or TRBV12-4 and TRBJ2-1; TRBD1 matches 8 bases. The CDR3 has 15 residues. The junction had 10 bases not matched to a gene; V was cut back by 6 bases and J by 6 bases.